This T cell receptor beta chain was sequenced for a study of T cells in Graves' hyperthyroidism and ophthalmopathy. Study results and limitations: Blood also contained most expanded thyroid clonotypes above 0.001.

Authors of the study amplified TCR beta CDR3 regions from RNA transcripts. Initially, a first-round RT-PCR of the TCR CDR3 employed the HTBI primer set. MiXCR was run by TCRdb on the multiplex PCR reads, yielding one entry per CDR3 protein. Among about 740,000 distinct CDR3 sequences listed, 14% were seen once. This clonotype was counted a few times. What it binds is not known. Graves' hyperthyroidism qualified as stable when ophthalmopathy did not progress within 18 months. Disease duration under 2 months; hyperthyroidism patients were aged 18 to 65. The study left out patients who had uncontrolled infection, other autoimmune disease, pregnancy or lactation. Between the trimmed V and J ends, which lost 3 bases and 3 bases, there was a span of 9 bases. In germline, CDR1 is LNHDA, CDR2 SQIVND (reference sequence). The length of the CDR3 is 14 residues.

The sequence derives from a woman between 18 and 29 years old with Graves' hyperthyroidism. Sequenced sample: blood. The chain joins TRBV19 to TRBJ1-5; possibly TRBD1 for D (6 bases). The chain's CDR3 is CASSIRGHNQPQHF. The CDR3 DNA sequence: TGTGCCAGTAGTATCAGGGGCCACAATCAGCCCCAGCATTTT.